A single sample is the source of the 5 T cell receptor beta chains below, sequenced in a study of identical twins. TCRdb itself ran the 5' RACE reads through MiXCR, one entry per CDR3 protein. This table has 400,000 to 500,000 distinct CDR3 sequences, approximately 15% appearing once. The same sample was also studied in work on yellow fever vaccine responses in identical twins.

Sequences were obtained from CD4+ T cells sorted from blood. The receptor set was obtained from a woman under 30 in good health.

The rearrangement joins TRBV9 to TRBJ1-3, with D tentatively TRBD1 (5 bases). V was pared by 4 bases and J by 3 bases, with 11 bases between. The V gene's germline CDR1 is SGDLS and CDR2 YYNGEE. This CDR3 has 14 amino acids. DNA for the CDR3: TGTGCCAGCAGCTCCCAGACAGTTGGAAACACCATATATTTT. As protein: CASSSQTVGNTIYF. The full variable domain, rest sourced from reference TRBV9 and TRBJ1-3, is DSGVTQTPKHLITATGQRVTLRCSPRSGDLSVYWYQQSLDQGLQFLIQYYNGEERAKGNILERFSAQQFPDLHSELNLSSLELGDSALYFCASSSQTVGNTIYFGEGSWLTVV.

CDR3 protein: CSASLGGTPWDEQFF. CDR3 DNA sequence: TGCAGTGCTAGCCTAGGGGGTACTCCCTGGGATGAGCAGTTCTTC. The genes are TRBV20-1 and TRBJ2-1; perhaps TRBD1 as D (6 bases). The CDR3 length is 15 residues. The V gene lost 3 bases and the J gene lost 8 bases, with 20 bases spanning the gap. Germline V gives CDR1 DFQATT, CDR2 SNEGSKA (reference sequence).

The chain joins TRBV7-9 to TRBJ2-6; 9 positions match TRBD1. The CDR3 sequence is 17 residues long. V dropped 2 bases and J dropped 0; count of bases not matched to a gene: 2. The V gene's germline CDR1 is SEHNR and CDR2 FQNEAQ (reference sequence). CDR3 amino acids: CASSLRQGVSGANVLTF. As DNA, the CDR3 is TGTGCCAGCAGCTTACGACAGGGGGTCTCTGGGGCCAACGTCCTGACTTTC.

This chain uses TRBV6-1 with TRBJ2-7, with unresolved D. CDR3 length equals 13 residues. The germline V and J ends were trimmed by 4 bases and 0 bases, with 7 bases remaining between them. Germline assignment: CDR1 MNHNS and CDR2 SASEGT. The CDR3 protein is CASSGLLSYEQYF. CDR3 sequence (DNA): TGTGCCAGCAGTGGACTTCTCTCCTACGAGCAGTACTTC.

This chain links TRBV19 with TRBJ2-7, with D possibly TRBD2 on 6 matching bases. CDR1 is LNHDA, CDR2 SQIVND, per germline (reference sequence). The CDR3 loop spans 16 amino acids. V was cut by 5 bases and J by 1 base, with 18 bases left in between. The CDR3 DNA reads TGTGCCAGTAGTTCGTTAAGGAGGGAGAGGTCCTACGAGCAGTACTTC. Protein sequence: CASSSLRRERSYEQYF. The full variable domain, rest sourced from reference TRBV19 and TRBJ2-7, is DGGITQSPKYLFRKEGQNVTLSCEQNLNHDAMYWYRQDPGQGLRLIYYSQIVNDFQKGDIAEGYSVSREKKESFPLTVTSAQKNPTAFYLCASSSLRRERSYEQYFGPGTRLTVT.